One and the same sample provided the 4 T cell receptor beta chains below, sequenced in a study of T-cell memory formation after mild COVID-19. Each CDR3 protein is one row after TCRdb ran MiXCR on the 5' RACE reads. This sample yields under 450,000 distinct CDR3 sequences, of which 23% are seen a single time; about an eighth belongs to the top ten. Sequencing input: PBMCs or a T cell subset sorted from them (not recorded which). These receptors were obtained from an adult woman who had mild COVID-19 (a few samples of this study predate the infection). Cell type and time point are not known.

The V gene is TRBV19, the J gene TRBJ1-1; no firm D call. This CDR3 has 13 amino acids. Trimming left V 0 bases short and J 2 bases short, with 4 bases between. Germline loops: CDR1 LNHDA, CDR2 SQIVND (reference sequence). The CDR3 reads CASSIDTNTEAFF. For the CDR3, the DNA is TGTGCCAGTAGTATAGATACAAACACTGAAGCTTTCTTT.

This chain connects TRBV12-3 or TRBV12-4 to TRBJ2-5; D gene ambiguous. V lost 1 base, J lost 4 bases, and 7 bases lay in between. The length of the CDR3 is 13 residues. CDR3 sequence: CASSLVQGETQYF. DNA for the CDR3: TGTGCCAGCAGTTTAGTACAAGGAGAGACCCAGTACTTC.

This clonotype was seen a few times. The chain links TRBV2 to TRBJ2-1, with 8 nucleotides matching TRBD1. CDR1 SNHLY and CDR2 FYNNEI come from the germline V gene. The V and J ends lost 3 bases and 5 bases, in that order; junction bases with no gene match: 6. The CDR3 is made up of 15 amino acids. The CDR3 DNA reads TGTGCCAGCAGTGATCAGGGGGCGAGGCACAATGAGCAGTTCTTC. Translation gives CASSDQGARHNEQFF.

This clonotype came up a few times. The CDR3 bases are TGTGCCAGCAGAGTCCGTCAGGGAGGAGATACGCAGTATTTT. Amino acid sequence: CASRVRQGGDTQYF. J is TRBJ2-3 and V is TRBV6-1, with D perhaps TRBD2 (6 bases). The CDR3 contains 14 residues. Trimming left V 6 bases short and J 5 bases short, with 15 bases between. Germline V gene sequence: CDR1 MNHNS, CDR2 SASEGT.